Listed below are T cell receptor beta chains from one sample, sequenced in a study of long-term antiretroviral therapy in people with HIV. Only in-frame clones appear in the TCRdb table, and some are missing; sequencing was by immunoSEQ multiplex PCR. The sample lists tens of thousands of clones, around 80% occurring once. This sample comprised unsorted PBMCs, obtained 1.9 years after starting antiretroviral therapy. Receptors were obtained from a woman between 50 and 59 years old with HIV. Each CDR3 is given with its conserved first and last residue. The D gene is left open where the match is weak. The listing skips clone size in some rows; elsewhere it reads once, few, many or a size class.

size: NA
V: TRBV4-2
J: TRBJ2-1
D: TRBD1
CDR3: CASSPRDSSYNEQFF
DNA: TGTGCCAGCAGCCCAAGGGACAGCTCCTACAATGAGCAGTTCTTC

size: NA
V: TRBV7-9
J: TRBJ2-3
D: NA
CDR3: CASSRAGGTDTQYF
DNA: TGTGCCAGCAGCCGCGCAGGGGGCACAGATACGCAGTATTTT

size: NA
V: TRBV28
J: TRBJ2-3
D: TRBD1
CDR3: CASSLGRQGTDTQYF
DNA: TGTGCCAGCAGTTTGGGCCGACAGGGAACAGATACGCAGTATTTT

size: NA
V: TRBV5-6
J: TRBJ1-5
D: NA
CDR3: CASSLGLLNQPQHF
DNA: TGTGCCAGCAGCTTGGGGCTTCTCAATCAGCCCCAGCATTTT

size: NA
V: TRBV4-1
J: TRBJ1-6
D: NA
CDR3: CASSRVEGYFSPLHF
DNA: TGCGCCAGCAGCCGCGTAGAGGGTTATTTTTCACCCCTCCACTTT

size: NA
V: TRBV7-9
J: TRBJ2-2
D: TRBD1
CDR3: CAHHRGTANTGELFF
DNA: TGTGCCCATCACAGGGGAACGGCGAACACCGGGGAGCTGTTTTTT

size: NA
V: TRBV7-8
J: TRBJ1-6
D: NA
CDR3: CASSLGVGGGSPLHF
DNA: TGTGCCAGCAGCTTAGGAGTAGGTGGGGGTTCACCCCTCCACTTT

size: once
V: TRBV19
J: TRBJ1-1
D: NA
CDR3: CARPQGLVNTEAFF
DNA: TGTGCCAGACCCCAGGGTCTGGTGAACACTGAAGCTTTCTTT

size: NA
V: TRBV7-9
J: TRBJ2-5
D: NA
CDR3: CASSLEDLYQETQYF
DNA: TGTGCCAGCAGCTTAGAGGATCTGTACCAAGAGACCCAGTACTTC

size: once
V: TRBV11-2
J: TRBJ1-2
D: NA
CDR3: CASSPGGAHGYTF
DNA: TGTGCCAGCAGCCCGGGGGGGGCTCATGGCTACACCTTC

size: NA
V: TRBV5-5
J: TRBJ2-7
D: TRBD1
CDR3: CASSRQGVPYEQYF
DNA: TGTGCCAGCAGCCGACAGGGGGTTCCCTACGAGCAGTACTTC

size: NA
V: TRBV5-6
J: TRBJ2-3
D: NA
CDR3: CASSLPSGTDTQYF
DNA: TGTGCCAGCAGCTTGCCTAGCGGCACAGATACGCAGTATTTT

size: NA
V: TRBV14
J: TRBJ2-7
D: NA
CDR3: CASSQGPGGYYEQYF
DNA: TGTGCCAGCAGCCAAGGCCCTGGGGGATACTACGAGCAGTACTTC

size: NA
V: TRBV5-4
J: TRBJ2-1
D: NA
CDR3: CASSLNQGHEQFF
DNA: TGTGCCAGCAGCTTGAATCAAGGCCATGAGCAGTTCTTC

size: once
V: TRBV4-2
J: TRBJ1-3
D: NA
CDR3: CASSQMDFSSGNTIYF
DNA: TGTGCCAGCAGCCAGATGGACTTCTCCTCTGGAAACACCATATATTTT

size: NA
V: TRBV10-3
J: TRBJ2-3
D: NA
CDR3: CAISRTASTDTQYF
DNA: TGTGCCATCAGTCGGACGGCTAGCACAGATACGCAGTATTTT

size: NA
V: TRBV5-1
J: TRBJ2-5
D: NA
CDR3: CASSFGRGGGGETQYF
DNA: TGCGCCAGCAGCTTTGGAAGGGGTGGCGGTGGAGAGACCCAGTACTTC

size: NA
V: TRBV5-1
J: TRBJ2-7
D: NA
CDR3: CASSLAAADIPYEQYF
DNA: TGCGCCAGCAGCTTGGCGGCGGCGGATATCCCCTACGAGCAGTACTTC

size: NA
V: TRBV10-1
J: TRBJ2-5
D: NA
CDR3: CASSEPERTIQETQYF
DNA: TGCGCCAGCAGTGAGCCGGAAAGGACAATACAAGAGACCCAGTACTTC

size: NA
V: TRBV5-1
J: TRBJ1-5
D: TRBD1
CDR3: CASSLGLGTGSDQPQHF
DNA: TGCGCCAGCAGCTTGGGGCTAGGGACAGGGTCCGATCAGCCCCAGCATTTT

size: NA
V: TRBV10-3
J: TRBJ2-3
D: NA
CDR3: CAISPLGGPTDTQYF
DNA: TGTGCCATCAGCCCTCTCGGCGGCCCCACAGATACGCAGTATTTT

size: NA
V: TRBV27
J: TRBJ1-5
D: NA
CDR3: CASSRQGYDQPQHF
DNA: TGTGCCAGCAGCCGTCAGGGTTATGATCAGCCCCAGCATTTT

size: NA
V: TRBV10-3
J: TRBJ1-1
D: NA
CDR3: CAIGGGNTEAFF
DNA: TGTGCCATCGGCGGTGGGAACACTGAAGCTTTCTTT

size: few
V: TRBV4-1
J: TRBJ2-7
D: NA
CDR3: CASSQVGTYEQYF
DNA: TGCGCCAGCAGCCAAGTCGGTACCTACGAGCAGTACTTC

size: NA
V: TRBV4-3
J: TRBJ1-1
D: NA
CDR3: CASSPFPGAVMNTEAFF
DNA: TGCGCCAGCAGCCCATTCCCCGGGGCAGTAATGAACACTGAAGCTTTCTTT